Sequencing of this T cell receptor (beta chain) was carried out in a study of T cell responses to AZD1222 COVID-19 vaccine. Study results and caveats: Vaccine-associated CD4 TCRs ranged over spike, dominating at 160-218 and 743-854. Baseline testing showed seropositivity in only six AZD1222 recipients.

TCRdb keeps only in-frame clones here, not all; method: immunoSEQ multiplex PCR. Here the sample spans tens of thousands of clones, 85% to 90% being singletons. The table lists this clone with a few counts. As yet, its antigen is unknown. Sequenced here: peripheral blood, sampled on day 0 of AZD1222 vaccination. This TCR came from an adult in good health.

CDR3 amino acids: CASNKSGAGNTIYF. The CDR3 bases are TGTGCCAGCAATAAATCTGGAGCTGGAAACACCATATATTTT. The chain has TRBV21-1 and TRBJ1-3. TRBV21-1 is designated a pseudogene. The CDR3 runs 14 residues.